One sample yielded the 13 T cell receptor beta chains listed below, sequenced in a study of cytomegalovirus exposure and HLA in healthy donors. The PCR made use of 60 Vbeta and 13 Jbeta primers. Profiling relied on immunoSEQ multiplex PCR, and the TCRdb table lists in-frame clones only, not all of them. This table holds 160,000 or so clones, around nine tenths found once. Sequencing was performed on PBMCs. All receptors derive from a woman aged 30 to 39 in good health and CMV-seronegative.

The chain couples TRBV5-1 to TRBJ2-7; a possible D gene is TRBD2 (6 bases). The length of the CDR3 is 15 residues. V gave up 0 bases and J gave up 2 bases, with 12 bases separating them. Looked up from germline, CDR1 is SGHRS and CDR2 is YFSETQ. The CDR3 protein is CASSLVGGPTYEQYF. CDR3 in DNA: TGCGCCAGCAGCTTGGTGGGGGGTCCTACCTACGAGCAGTACTTC.

The CDR3 reads CASSETGTGSPLHF. The DNA for the CDR3 is TGTGCCAGCAGCGAGACAGGGACGGGTTCACCCCTCCACTTT. The V and J genes are TRBV9 and TRBJ1-6, with 7 bases matching TRBD1. CDR1 is SGDLS, CDR2 YYNGEE, per germline. The V and J ends lost 3 bases and 9 bases, in that order; junction bases with no gene match: 6. CDR3 size: 14 residues.

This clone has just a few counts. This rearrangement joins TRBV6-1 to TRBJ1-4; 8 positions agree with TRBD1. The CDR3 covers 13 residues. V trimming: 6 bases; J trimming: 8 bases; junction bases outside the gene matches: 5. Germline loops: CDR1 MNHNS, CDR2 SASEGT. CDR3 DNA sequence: TGTGCCAGCAGCGACAGGGGAGGGGAAAAACTGTTTTTT. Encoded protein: CASSDRGGEKLFF.

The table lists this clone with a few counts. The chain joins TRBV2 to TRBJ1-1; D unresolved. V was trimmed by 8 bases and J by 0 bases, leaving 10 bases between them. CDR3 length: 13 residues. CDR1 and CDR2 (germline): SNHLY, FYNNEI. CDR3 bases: TGTGCCAGCTCTGCTAGGTTGAACACTGAAGCTTTCTTT. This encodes CASSARLNTEAFF. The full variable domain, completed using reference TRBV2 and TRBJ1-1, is EPEVTQTPSHQVTQMGQEVILRCVPISNHLYFYWYRQILGQKVEFLVSFYNNEISEKSEIFDDQFSVERPDGSNFTLKIRSTKLEDSAMYFCASSARLNTEAFFGQGTRLTVV.

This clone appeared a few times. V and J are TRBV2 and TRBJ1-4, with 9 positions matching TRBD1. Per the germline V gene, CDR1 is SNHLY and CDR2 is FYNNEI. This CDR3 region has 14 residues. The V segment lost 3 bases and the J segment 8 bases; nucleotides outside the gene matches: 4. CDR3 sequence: CASSDHRGQEKLFF. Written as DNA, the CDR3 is TGTGCCAGCAGTGACCACAGGGGGCAAGAAAAACTGTTTTTT. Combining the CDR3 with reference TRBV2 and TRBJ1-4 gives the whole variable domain EPEVTQTPSHQVTQMGQEVILRCVPISNHLYFYWYRQILGQKVEFLVSFYNNEISEKSEIFDDQFSVERPDGSNFTLKIRSTKLEDSAMYFCASSDHRGQEKLFFGSGTQLSVL.

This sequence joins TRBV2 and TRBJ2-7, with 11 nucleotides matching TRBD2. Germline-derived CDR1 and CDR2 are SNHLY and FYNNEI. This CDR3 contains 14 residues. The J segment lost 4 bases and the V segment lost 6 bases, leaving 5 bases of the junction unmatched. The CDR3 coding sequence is TGTGCCAGCAGGACTAGCGGGGTGACATACGAGCAGTACTTC. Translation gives CASRTSGVTYEQYF.

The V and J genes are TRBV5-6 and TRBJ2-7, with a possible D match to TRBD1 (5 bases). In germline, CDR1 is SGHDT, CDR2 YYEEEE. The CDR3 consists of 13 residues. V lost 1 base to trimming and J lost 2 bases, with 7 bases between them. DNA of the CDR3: TGTGCCAGCAGCTTGACGACAGCCTACGAGCAGTACTTC. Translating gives CASSLTTAYEQYF.

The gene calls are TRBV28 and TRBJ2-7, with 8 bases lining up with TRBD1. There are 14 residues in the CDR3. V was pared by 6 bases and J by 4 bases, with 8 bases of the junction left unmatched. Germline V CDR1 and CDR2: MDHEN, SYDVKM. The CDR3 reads CASSSQGARYEQYF. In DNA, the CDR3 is TGTGCCAGCAGCTCCCAGGGGGCGCGTTACGAGCAGTACTTC. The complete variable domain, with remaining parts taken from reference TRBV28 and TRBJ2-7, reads DVKVTQSSRYLVKRTGEKVFLECVQDMDHENMFWYRQDPGLGLRLIYFSYDVKMKEKGDIPEGYSVSREKKERFSLILESASTNQTSMYLCASSSQGARYEQYFGPGTRLTVT.

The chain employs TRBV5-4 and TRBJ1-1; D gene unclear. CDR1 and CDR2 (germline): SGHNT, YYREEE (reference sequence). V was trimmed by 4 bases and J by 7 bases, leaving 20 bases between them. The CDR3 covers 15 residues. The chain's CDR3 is CASSPELEMVNEAFF. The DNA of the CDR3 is TGTGCCAGCAGCCCCGAATTAGAGATGGTGAATGAAGCTTTCTTT.

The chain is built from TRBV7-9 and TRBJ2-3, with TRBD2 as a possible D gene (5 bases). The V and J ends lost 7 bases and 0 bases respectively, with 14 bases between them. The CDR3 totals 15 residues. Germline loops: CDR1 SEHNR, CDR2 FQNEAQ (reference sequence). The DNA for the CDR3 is TGTGCCAGCACCTCAAAGGGAGCTAGCACAGATACGCAGTATTTT. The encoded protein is CASTSKGASTDTQYF.

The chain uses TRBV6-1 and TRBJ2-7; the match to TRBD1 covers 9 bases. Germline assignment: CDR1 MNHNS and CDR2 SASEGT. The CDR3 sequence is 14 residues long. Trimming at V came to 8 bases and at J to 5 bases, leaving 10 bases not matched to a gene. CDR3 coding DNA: TGTGCCAGCTCACCAAAACAGGGGGCCGACGAGCAGTACTTC. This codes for CASSPKQGADEQYF.

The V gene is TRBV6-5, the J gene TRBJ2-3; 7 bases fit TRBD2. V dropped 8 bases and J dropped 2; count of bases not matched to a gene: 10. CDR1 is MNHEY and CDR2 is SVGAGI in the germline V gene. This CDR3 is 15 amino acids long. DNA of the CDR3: TGTGCCAGCGCCCGAACTAGCGTGACCACAGATACGCAGTATTTT. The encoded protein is CASARTSVTTDTQYF.

The chain's CDR3 is CASSATMGLGTEAFF. In DNA form, the CDR3 reads TGTGCCAGCAGCGCGACTATGGGGTTAGGCACTGAAGCTTTCTTT. The gene calls are TRBV5-5 and TRBJ1-1; D unresolved. V lost 4 bases to trimming and J lost 4 bases, with 17 bases between them. This CDR3 comprises 15 residues. The V gene's germline CDR1 is SGHKS and CDR2 YYEKEE (reference sequence).